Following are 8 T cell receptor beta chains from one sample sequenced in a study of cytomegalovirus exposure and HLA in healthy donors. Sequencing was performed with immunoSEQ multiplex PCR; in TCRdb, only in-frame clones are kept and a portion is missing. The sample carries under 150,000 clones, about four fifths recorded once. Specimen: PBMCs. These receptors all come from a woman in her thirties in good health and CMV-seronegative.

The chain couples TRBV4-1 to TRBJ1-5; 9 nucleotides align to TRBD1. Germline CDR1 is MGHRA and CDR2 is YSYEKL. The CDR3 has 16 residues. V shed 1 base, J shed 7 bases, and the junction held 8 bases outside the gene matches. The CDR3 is CASSQGPGTGHQPQHF. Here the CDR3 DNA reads TGCGCCAGCAGCCAAGGCCCCGGGACAGGGCACCAGCCCCAGCATTTT.

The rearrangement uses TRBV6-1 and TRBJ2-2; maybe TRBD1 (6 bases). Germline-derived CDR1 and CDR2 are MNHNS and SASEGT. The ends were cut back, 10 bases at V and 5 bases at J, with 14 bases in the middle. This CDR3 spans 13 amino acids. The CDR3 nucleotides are TGTGCCACAGACAGGAGGTGGACCGGGGAGCTGTTTTTT. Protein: CATDRRWTGELFF.

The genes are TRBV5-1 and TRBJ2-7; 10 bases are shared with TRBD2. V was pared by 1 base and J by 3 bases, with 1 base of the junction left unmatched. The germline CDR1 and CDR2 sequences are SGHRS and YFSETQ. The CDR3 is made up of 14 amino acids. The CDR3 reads CASSLTSGNYEQYF. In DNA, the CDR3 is TGCGCCAGCAGCTTGACTAGCGGGAACTACGAGCAGTACTTC.

CDR3 nucleotides: TGTGCCAGCAGCTTAGACCTAGTTCTAGGCTCCTACGAGCAGTACTTC. It is translated as CASSLDLVLGSYEQYF. The chain combines TRBV7-8 with TRBJ2-7; no clear D. Germline lookup yields CDR1 SGHVS and CDR2 FQNEAQ. The CDR3 contains 16 residues. Trimming pared 1 base from V and 0 bases from J, leaving 13 bases between.

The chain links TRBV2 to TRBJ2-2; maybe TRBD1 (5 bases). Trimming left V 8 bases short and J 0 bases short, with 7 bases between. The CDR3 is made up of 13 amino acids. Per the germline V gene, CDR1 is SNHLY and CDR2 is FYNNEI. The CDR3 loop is CASGASNTGELFF. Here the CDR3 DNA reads TGTGCCAGCGGGGCTTCGAACACCGGGGAGCTGTTTTTT.

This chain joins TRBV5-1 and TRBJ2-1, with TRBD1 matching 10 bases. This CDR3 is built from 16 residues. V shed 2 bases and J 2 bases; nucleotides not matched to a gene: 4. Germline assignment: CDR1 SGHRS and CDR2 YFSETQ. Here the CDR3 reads CASSFTGQGTYNEQFF. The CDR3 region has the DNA TGCGCCAGCAGCTTTACGGGACAGGGGACCTACAATGAGCAGTTCTTC.

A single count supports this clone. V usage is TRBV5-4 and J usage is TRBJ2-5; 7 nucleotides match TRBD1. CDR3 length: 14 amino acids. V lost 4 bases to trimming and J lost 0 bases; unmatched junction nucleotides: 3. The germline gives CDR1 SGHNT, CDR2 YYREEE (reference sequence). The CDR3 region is CASSRDSYQETQYF. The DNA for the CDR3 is TGTGCCAGCAGCCGGGACAGCTACCAAGAGACCCAGTACTTC.

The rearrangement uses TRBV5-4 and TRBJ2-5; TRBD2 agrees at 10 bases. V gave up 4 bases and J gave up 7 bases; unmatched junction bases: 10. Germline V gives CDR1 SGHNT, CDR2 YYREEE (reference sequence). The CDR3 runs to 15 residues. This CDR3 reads CASSNASGGLGTQYF. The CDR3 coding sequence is TGTGCCAGCAGCAATGCTAGCGGGGGTTTGGGGACCCAGTACTTC.